Sequencing of this TCR beta chain was carried out in a study of regulatory T cells in long-lasting Graves disease. General study findings and limits: Public clonotype sharing was higher in persistent than newly diagnosed patients.

As for time point: newly diagnosed GD, antithyroid drugs for less than 3 months. PBMC RNA was the source of the TCR library. This clonotype was recorded many times. Its antigen is as yet unknown. Construction of the TCR beta libraries employed iRepertoire HTBI primers in conjunction with Arm-PCR of CDR3 regions. TCRdb re-called the multiplex PCR reads with MiXCR, one entry per CDR3 protein. The sample lists around 320,000 distinct CDR3 sequences; around 17% were seen once. The CDR3 spans 14 residues. The ends were cut back, 7 bases at V and 7 bases at J, with 17 bases in the middle. Germline CDR1 and CDR2: SNHLY and FYNNEI. This same sample was also taken into another study, of T cells in Graves' hyperthyroidism and ophthalmopathy. This second study says: Among clonotypes expanded in thyroid above 0.001, most were also found in blood.

This chain links TRBV2 with TRBJ1-5; D remains unclear. Sequenced material: peripheral blood mononuclear cells (PBMCs), taken at new diagnosis, from a patient treated with antithyroid drugs. The receptor comes from a man aged 40-55 years with Graves disease. In DNA form, the CDR3 reads TGTGCCAGCACCAAGACCGGGGTGGGGCAGCCCCAGCATTTT. This codes for CASTKTGVGQPQHF. The whole variable domain, remainder taken from reference TRBV2 and TRBJ1-5, is EPEVTQTPSHQVTQMGQEVILRCVPISNHLYFYWYRQILGQKVEFLVSFYNNEISEKSEIFDDQFSVERPDGSNFTLKIRSTKLEDSAMYFCASTKTGVGQPQHFGDGTRLSIL.